This TCR beta chain was sequenced during a study of T-cell memory formation after mild COVID-19. This clonotype was detected ten times or more. What it binds is not known. TCRdb ran MiXCR on the 5' RACE reads and lists one entry per CDR3 protein. The sample records about 450,000 distinct CDR3 sequences, around 22% being singletons. Regarding the study as a whole: Detection of some responders pre-infection suggested pre-existing cross-reactive memory T cells participated. Clones that contracted clustered mainly in CM and EM if CD4+ and in EMRA if CD8+.

Trimming took 3 bases from V and 7 from J, leaving 18 bases between them. The CDR3 spans 16 residues. Per germline, CDR1 LGHNA and CDR2 YSLEER. The chain has TRBV4-3 and TRBJ2-2, with D tentatively TRBD2 (6 bases). The sequence derives from an adult woman who had mild COVID-19 (a few samples of this study predate the infection). Cell type and time point are not known. Sample: PBMCs or a T cell subset sorted from them (not recorded which). This CDR3 is CASSHGHLTSNGELFF. CDR3 nucleotides: TGCGCCAGCAGCCACGGCCACCTGACTAGTAACGGGGAGCTGTTTTTT.